These 12 T cell receptor beta chains were all obtained from the same sample, sequenced in a study of cytomegalovirus exposure and HLA in healthy donors (dated by TCRdb to about 2017). Libraries were built with the immunoSEQ multiplex PCR assay. The multiplex PCR relied on a mix of 60 forward primers for TCR Vbeta segments and 13 reverse primers for TCR Jbeta segments. TCRdb provides this immuneACCESS table in a form limited to in-frame rearrangements. Some clones are lacking; in checked studies, under half of them reflect an unresolved V gene, and why the rest are absent is not known. The sample table contains around 140,000 clones; only one count was recorded for about four fifths of them. The top ten clonotypes cover roughly 3.1% of the sample. The specimen sequenced was PBMCs. The receptors shown here come from a man aged 18 to 30 in good health and CMV-seropositive.

The rearrangement joins TRBV7-9 to TRBJ1-1; TRBD1 might be the D (5 bases). This CDR3 contains 18 residues. Germline loops: CDR1 SEHNR, CDR2 FQNEAQ (reference sequence). The V and J ends lost 0 bases and 5 bases respectively, with 22 bases between them. The CDR3, as DNA: TGTGCCAGCAGCTTAGCGCTTGTCAGGGAACCAACTGGGACTGAAGCTTTCTTT. It codes for CASSLALVREPTGTEAFF.

The chain couples TRBV28 to TRBJ2-7; a possible D gene is TRBD2 (6 bases). Trimming left V 3 bases short and J 2 bases short, with 11 bases between. This CDR3 comprises 14 residues. Germline CDR1 is MDHEN and CDR2 is SYDVKM. The CDR3: CASSFSSGPYEQYF. CDR3 DNA sequence: TGTGCCAGCAGTTTCAGTAGCGGACCCTACGAGCAGTACTTC. Full variable domain (outside the CDR3, taken from reference TRBV28 and TRBJ2-7): DVKVTQSSRYLVKRTGEKVFLECVQDMDHENMFWYRQDPGLGLRLIYFSYDVKMKEKGDIPEGYSVSREKKERFSLILESASTNQTSMYLCASSFSSGPYEQYFGPGTRLTVT.

The chain recombines TRBV19 with TRBJ2-7; TRBD1 might be the D (5 bases). The CDR3 consists of 14 residues. V gave up 2 bases and J gave up 1 base, with 9 bases separating them. Germline V gene data show CDR1 as LNHDA and CDR2 as SQIVND (reference sequence). The CDR3 DNA reads TGTGCCAGTAGTATATTTGGGGCTTCCTACGAGCAGTACTTC. As protein: CASSIFGASYEQYF.

The chain combines TRBV5-4 with TRBJ2-2; D gene uncertain. The length of the CDR3 is 15 residues. Germline CDR1 and CDR2: SGHNT and YYREEE (reference sequence). The germline V and J ends were trimmed by 6 bases and 1 base, with 13 bases remaining between them. CDR3 in DNA: TGTGCCAGCACCACAGCTAACAAGAACACCGGGGAGCTGTTTTTT. It encodes CASTTANKNTGELFF.

The gene calls are TRBV6-1 and TRBJ1-1, with D unclear. CDR3 length: 14 residues. V was cut by 1 base and J by 11 bases, with 17 bases left in between. CDR1 and CDR2 (germline): MNHNS, SASEGT. CDR3 nucleotides: TGTGCCAGCAGTGAAGGCCCAGGTTTGGTAAGGGCTTTCTTT. It codes for CASSEGPGLVRAFF.

The chain joins TRBV6-1 to TRBJ1-3; D unresolved. The germline V gene encodes CDR1 MNHNS and CDR2 SASEGT. This CDR3 region has 14 residues. V lost 4 bases and J lost 2, with 9 bases in between. Here the CDR3 DNA reads TGTGCCAGCAGTGTCCGGGGAACTGGAAACACCATATATTTT. It specifies CASSVRGTGNTIYF.

The gene calls are TRBV6-1 and TRBJ1-1; 8 positions match TRBD1. V shed 3 bases and J 6 bases; nucleotides not matched to a gene: 9. CDR3 length: 15 residues. In germline, CDR1 is MNHNS, CDR2 SASEGT. CDR3 sequence: CASSDPGQGFAEAFF. In nucleotides, the CDR3 is TGTGCCAGCAGTGACCCAGGACAGGGTTTCGCTGAAGCTTTCTTT.

The rearrangement links TRBV16 to TRBJ1-1, with D maybe TRBD1 (5 bases). The V and J ends lost 0 bases and 4 bases respectively, with 9 bases between them. The CDR3 length is 14 residues. Looked up from germline, CDR1 is KGHSY and CDR2 is FQNENV. CDR3 protein: CASSQSGGITEAFF. The CDR3 nucleotides are TGTGCCAGCAGCCAATCGGGGGGGATCACTGAAGCTTTCTTT.

The V and J genes are TRBV10-3 and TRBJ1-5; no firm D call. V was shortened by 6 bases and J by 2 bases, with 14 bases between the two germline ends. The CDR3 sequence is 15 residues long. Germline loops: CDR1 ENHRY, CDR2 SYGVKD. This chain's CDR3 is CAIRGDGWGNQPQHF. The CDR3 region has the DNA TGTGCCATCAGGGGCGACGGATGGGGCAATCAGCCCCAGCATTTT.

This chain links TRBV4-2 with TRBJ1-1, with a weak D call TRBD1 (6 bases). The CDR3 spans 14 residues. Trimming took off 2 bases at V and 2 bases at J, with 9 bases between the two ends. Germline values: CDR1 LGHNA, CDR2 YNFKEQ. CDR3 sequence: CASSQSDSNTEAFF. The CDR3 coding sequence is TGTGCCAGCAGCCAATCGGACAGCAACACTGAAGCTTTCTTT.

This chain connects TRBV30 to TRBJ2-2; 15 bases map to TRBD2. After removal of 2 bases from V and 5 bases from J, the junction contained 6 bases not matched to a gene. The V gene's germline CDR1 is GTSNPN and CDR2 SVGIG (reference sequence). The CDR3 has 17 residues. In DNA, the CDR3 is TGTGCCTGGAGTTCCGGTGGACTAGCGGGGGGGACCGGGGAGCTGTTTTTT. This encodes CAWSSGGLAGGTGELFF.

This clone was counted only a few times. The chain has TRBV29-1 and TRBJ1-2; D possibly corresponds to TRBD1 (5 bases). V gave up 6 bases and J gave up 6 bases, with 8 bases separating them. The germline V gene encodes CDR1 SQVTM and CDR2 ANQGSEA. The CDR3 has 10 amino acids. CDR3 loop: CSVGANGYTF. In nucleotides, the CDR3 is TGCAGCGTAGGGGCCAATGGCTACACCTTC.